The 18 T cell receptor beta chains below all came from one sample that was sequenced in a study of shared clonotypes between healthy human individuals. Only in-frame clones appear in the TCRdb table, and some are missing; sequencing was by immunoSEQ multiplex PCR. The data show about 2.3 million clones, around 92% seen once. Sequenced sample: naive CD4+ T cells from PBMCs. Subset indicated: CD45RA+ positively selected. The receptors come from a man aged 18 to 35 in good health. Some clones in this sample may be carry-over from other donors' samples.

The gene calls are TRBV27 and TRBJ2-7; D call uncertain. CDR1 is MNHEY and CDR2 is SMNVEV in the germline V gene (reference sequence). The CDR3 extends over 11 amino acids. Deletions cut 6 bases from V and 9 bases from J, with 12 bases between. CDR3 nucleotides: TGTGCCAGCAGAGGAATGACCGGGCAGTACTTC. Its protein product is CASRGMTGQYF.

The chain joins TRBV9 to TRBJ2-7, with D possibly matching TRBD2 (5 bases). V was pared by 0 bases and J by 5 bases, with 9 bases between. CDR1 is SGDLS and CDR2 is YYNGEE in the germline V gene. The CDR3 contains 13 residues. Here the CDR3 DNA reads TGTGCCAGCAGCGTAGAGACGGGGAACGAGCAGTACTTC. This translates into CASSVETGNEQYF.

Comments on this clone: This same CDR3 is encoded by further DNA sequences in the sample. This rearrangement joins TRBV11-2 to TRBJ1-1; TRBD1 agrees at 7 bases. The CDR3 totals 14 residues. The ends lost 2 bases at V and 1 base at J; junction bases unmatched: 1. Per the germline V gene, CDR1 is SGHAT and CDR2 is FQNNGV. The CDR3 loop reads CASSLRQGNTEAFF. As DNA, the CDR3 is TGTGCCAGCAGCTTAAGACAGGGGAACACTGAAGCTTTCTTT.

V usage is TRBV7-2 and J usage is TRBJ2-1, with D unresolved. Germline CDR1 reads SGHTA; CDR2 reads FQGNSA. Between the trimmed V and J ends, which lost 5 bases and 8 bases, there was a span of 13 bases. This CDR3 spans 13 amino acids. The CDR3 loop reads CASSLSRIHEQFF. Here the CDR3 DNA reads TGTGCCAGCAGCCTTAGCAGAATACATGAGCAGTTCTTC. Supplemented by reference TRBV7-2 and TRBJ2-1, the full variable domain reads GAGVSQSPSNKVTEKGKDVELRCDPISGHTALYWYRQSLGQGLEFLIYFQGNSAPDKSGLPSDRFSAERTGGSVSTLTIQRTQQEDSAVYLCASSLSRIHEQFFGPGTRLTVL.

The genes are TRBV7-9 and TRBJ2-2; possibly TRBD1 for D (6 bases). Trimming pared 0 bases from V and 5 bases from J, leaving 10 bases between. CDR3 length: 15 amino acids. Per the germline V gene, CDR1 is SEHNR and CDR2 is FQNEAQ (reference sequence). CDR3 protein: CASSLAGTPTGELFF. The CDR3 region has the DNA TGTGCCAGCAGCTTAGCAGGGACACCGACCGGGGAGCTGTTTTTT.

The chain joins TRBV10-3 to TRBJ2-3, with 8 bases identical to TRBD2. This CDR3 region has 14 residues. V lost 2 bases, J lost 6 bases, and 4 bases stayed unmatched. Germline V gene lookup returns CDR1 ENHRY and CDR2 SYGVKD. The chain's CDR3 is CAISEPGGADTQYF. As DNA, the CDR3 is TGTGCCATCAGTGAGCCGGGGGGGGCGGATACGCAGTATTTT.

This rearrangement joins TRBV6-5 to TRBJ2-1, with a weak D call TRBD1 (6 bases). The CDR3 loop spans 14 amino acids. The germline V gene encodes CDR1 MNHEY and CDR2 SVGAGI. The V gene lost 5 bases and the J gene lost 6 bases, with 14 bases spanning the gap. CDR3 coding DNA: TGTGCCAGCAGTGTACCGGGACAACCCAATGAGCAGTTCTTC. Translation: CASSVPGQPNEQFF.

For this clone: This sample also contains other DNA sequences that code for the same CDR3. The rearrangement joins TRBV19 to TRBJ2-7; TRBD2 agrees at 12 bases. Looked up from germline, CDR1 is LNHDA and CDR2 is SQIVND (reference sequence). The CDR3 is 14 residues long. Germline trimming cut 5 bases from V and 6 bases from J; bases unmatched to any gene: 5. The CDR3 spells CASSPGLAGVEQYF. The CDR3 coding sequence is TGTGCCAGTAGTCCGGGACTAGCGGGCGTCGAGCAGTACTTC. The whole variable domain, remainder taken from reference TRBV19 and TRBJ2-7, is DGGITQSPKYLFRKEGQNVTLSCEQNLNHDAMYWYRQDPGQGLRLIYYSQIVNDFQKGDIAEGYSVSREKKESFPLTVTSAQKNPTAFYLCASSPGLAGVEQYFGPGTRLTVT.

This clone showed up just once. The chain links TRBV9 to TRBJ2-2, with TRBD2 matching 9 bases. The CDR3 is 18 amino acids. V dropped 0 bases and J dropped 0; count of bases not matched to a gene: 6. Germline V lookup: CDR1 SGDLS, CDR2 YYNGEE. CDR3 residues: CASSVDNSGGTNTGELFF. In DNA, the CDR3 is TGTGCCAGCAGCGTAGATAATAGCGGGGGAACGAACACCGGGGAGCTGTTTTTT.

Turning to this clone: This specimen includes other DNA sequences encoding the same CDR3. The rearrangement uses TRBV5-1 and TRBJ2-5; D call uncertain. CDR1 is SGHRS and CDR2 is YFSETQ in the germline V gene. This CDR3 is built from 13 residues. V dropped 2 bases and J dropped 4 bases, with 9 bases sitting between them. Here the CDR3 DNA reads TGCGCCAGCAGCTTCGGAGTGGGAGAGACCCAGTACTTC. This translates into CASSFGVGETQYF.

The chain carries TRBV4-3 and TRBJ1-4, with D tentatively TRBD1 (6 bases). This CDR3 has 16 amino acids. V lost 5 bases to trimming and J lost 3 bases, with 16 bases between them. CDR1 is LGHNA, CDR2 YSLEER, per germline. The CDR3 sequence is CASSYRASMANEKLFF. The CDR3 DNA follows: TGCGCCAGCAGCTACAGGGCCTCGATGGCTAATGAAAAACTGTTTTTT.

The V call is TRBV6-1, the J call TRBJ1-6, with D possibly matching TRBD1 (6 bases). V lost 7 bases and J 6 bases, leaving 10 bases between the germline ends. The CDR3 extends over 13 amino acids. Germline V gene sequence: CDR1 MNHNS, CDR2 SASEGT. This CDR3 is CASIGQLNSPLHF. The CDR3 DNA sequence: TGTGCCAGCATCGGACAGCTTAATTCACCCCTCCACTTT.

The chain carries TRBV28 and TRBJ1-2; maybe TRBD1 (5 bases). CDR3 length equals 15 residues. Germline V CDR1 and CDR2: MDHEN, SYDVKM. Trimming removed 4 bases from V and 8 bases from J, with 20 bases in between. CDR3 DNA sequence: TGTGCCAGCAGTTCGGACAACCTGCGAAGAGAGGGCTACACCTTC. This gives the protein CASSSDNLRREGYTF.

The chain combines TRBV7-3 with TRBJ2-1; TRBD2 might be the D (5 bases). V lost 3 bases and J 6 bases, leaving 9 bases between the germline ends. Germline lookup yields CDR1 SGHTA and CDR2 FQGTGA. The CDR3 is 13 amino acids. CDR3 sequence (DNA): TGTGCCAGCAGCTTCGGGGTGGCCAATGAGCAGTTCTTC. It is translated as CASSFGVANEQFF.

The V and J genes are TRBV6-5 and TRBJ2-7; tentatively, D is TRBD2 (6 bases). V dropped 6 bases and J dropped 1 base, with 10 bases sitting between them. Per the germline V gene, CDR1 is MNHEY and CDR2 is SVGAGI. CDR3 length: 13 amino acids. CDR3 loop: CASRHGGSYEQYF. CDR3 nucleotides: TGTGCCAGCAGGCACGGGGGATCCTACGAGCAGTACTTC.

The chain uses TRBV11-3 and TRBJ2-1; TRBD2 matches 12 bases. This CDR3 is built from 20 residues. Germline loops: CDR1 SGHNT, CDR2 YENEEA. J was trimmed by 0 bases and V by 1 base; bases with no gene match: 10. In DNA form, the CDR3 reads TGTGCCAGCAGCTTAGGTTACCTAGCGGGAGGGCCGGTCTCCTACAATGAGCAGTTCTTC. Protein product: CASSLGYLAGGPVSYNEQFF. Filled out from reference TRBV11-3 and TRBJ2-1, the complete variable domain reads EAGVVQSPRYKIIEKKQPVAFWCNPISGHNTLYWYLQNLGQGPELLIRYENEEAVDDSQLPKDRFSAERLKGVDSTLKIQPAELGDSAVYLCASSLGYLAGGPVSYNEQFFGPGTRLTVL.

This clone was observed once. This CDR3 is also generated by other DNA sequences in the sample. This chain links TRBV7-2 with TRBJ1-2; D gene ambiguous. In germline, CDR1 is SGHTA, CDR2 FQGNSA. V was cut by 5 bases and J by 8 bases, with 9 bases left in between. CDR3 size: 11 residues. CDR3 DNA: TGTGCCAGCAGCCTAGGAGGGGGCTACACCTTC. Protein: CASSLGGGYTF.

V usage is TRBV18 and J usage is TRBJ2-1; 7 positions match TRBD2. Trimming at V came to 3 bases and at J to 8 bases, leaving 7 bases not matched to a gene. CDR3 length: 14 residues. Per the germline V gene, CDR1 is KGHSH and CDR2 is LQKENI. This CDR3 reads CASSPLGGSDEQFF. In nucleotides, the CDR3 is TGTGCCAGCTCACCTTTAGGCGGGAGCGATGAGCAGTTCTTC. Together with reference TRBV18 and TRBJ2-1, the CDR3 gives the full variable domain: NAGVMQNPRHLVRRRGQEARLRCSPMKGHSHVYWYRQLPEEGLKFMVYLQKENIIDESGMPKERFSAEFPKEGPSILRIQQVVRGDSAAYFCASSPLGGSDEQFFGPGTRLTVL.